This entry is about one T cell receptor beta chain. The antigen is undetermined. This record comes from a study of cytomegalovirus exposure and HLA in healthy donors. Study-level points and caveats: Within an earlier analysis, most TCR beta V segments proved productive either about 87% or about 30% of the time. The investigators catalogued 150 to 200 TCR beta chains as cytomegalovirus-associated.

The donors comprised healthy bone marrow donors. V was cut by 5 bases and J by 0 bases, with 7 bases left in between. In germline, CDR1 is LNHDA, CDR2 SQIVND (reference sequence). The CDR3 covers 14 residues. PCR used 60 Vbeta primers and 13 Jbeta primers. Data came from immunoSEQ multiplex PCR; TCRdb stores just in-frame clones and leaves some out. The repertoire includes about 130,000 clones, around 10% of them detected once, and 1.5% to 2% sits in the top ten. This TCR was sampled from a man aged 50 to 59 in good health and CMV-seronegative. The sequenced material came from PBMCs. The V call is TRBV19, the J call TRBJ1-4; unclear D gene. DNA of the CDR3: TGTGCCAGTAGTCGAGTTGCAACTAATGAAAAACTGTTTTTT. Its protein is CASSRVATNEKLFF.